The 5 T cell receptor beta chains presented below share a single source sample, sequenced in a study of blood T cell repertoires in COVID-19. TCRdb's copy holds only in-frame clones and misses some; the assay was immunoSEQ multiplex PCR. The table includes approximately 250,000 clones, 84% detected once. Sequencing was carried out using peripheral blood. The receptors here all came from a man aged 45-65 years with acute or convalescent COVID-19.

The chain joins TRBV10-3 to TRBJ2-3; TRBD2 matches 10 bases. The germline V gene encodes CDR1 ENHRY and CDR2 SYGVKD. The CDR3 length is 16 residues. The trim removed 3 bases at V and 1 base at J, leaving 4 bases unmatched. Here the CDR3 reads CAISDPAGGRTDTQYF. The CDR3 nucleotides read TGTGCCATCAGTGATCCAGCGGGGGGGCGCACAGATACGCAGTATTTT.

The chain joins TRBV19 to TRBJ2-7; D not certain. V gave up 5 bases and J gave up 5 bases, with 10 bases separating them. The CDR3 loop spans 12 amino acids. Germline V gene data show CDR1 as LNHDA and CDR2 as SQIVND (reference sequence). DNA of the CDR3: TGTGCCAGTAGTCTTAATGAGAACGAGCAGTACTTC. Protein product: CASSLNENEQYF.

The V and J genes are TRBV11-3 and TRBJ2-3, with 10 positions matching TRBD2. The V and J ends lost 1 base and 2 bases, in that order; junction bases with no gene match: 3. The CDR3 length is 16 residues. CDR1 is SGHNT and CDR2 is YENEEA in the germline V gene. The CDR3 spells CASSLGLAGVTDTQYF. The CDR3 bases are TGTGCCAGCAGCTTAGGGCTAGCGGGAGTCACAGATACGCAGTATTTT.

The genes are TRBV7-2 and TRBJ2-7; 7 bases are a match to TRBD1. The CDR3 totals 14 residues. Germline loops: CDR1 SGHTA, CDR2 FQGNSA. The ends lost 1 base at V and 5 bases at J; junction bases unmatched: 5. CDR3 sequence reads: CASSLGFRGHEQYF. The CDR3, as DNA: TGTGCCAGCAGCTTAGGGTTTAGGGGGCACGAGCAGTACTTC.

This chain links TRBV7-8 with TRBJ2-7; 11 bases fit TRBD2. V shed 2 bases, J shed 3 bases, and the junction held 12 bases outside the gene matches. CDR3 length equals 18 residues. In germline, CDR1 is SGHVS, CDR2 FQNEAQ. The CDR3 protein is CASSLLAGTSGGGYEQYF. CDR3 coding DNA: TGTGCCAGCAGCTTATTGGCCGGGACTAGCGGTGGGGGCTACGAGCAGTACTTC.